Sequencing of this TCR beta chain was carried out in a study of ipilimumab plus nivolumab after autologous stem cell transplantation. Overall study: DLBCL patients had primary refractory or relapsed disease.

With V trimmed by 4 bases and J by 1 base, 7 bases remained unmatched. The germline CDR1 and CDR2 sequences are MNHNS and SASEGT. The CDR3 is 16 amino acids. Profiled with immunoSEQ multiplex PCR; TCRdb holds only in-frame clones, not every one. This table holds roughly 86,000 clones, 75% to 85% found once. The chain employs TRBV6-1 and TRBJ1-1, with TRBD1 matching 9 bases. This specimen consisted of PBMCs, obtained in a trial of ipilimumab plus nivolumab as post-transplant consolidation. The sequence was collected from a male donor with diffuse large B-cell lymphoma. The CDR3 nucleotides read TGTGCCAGCAGTGGACAGGGGGTGGGAAGGAACACTGAAGCTTTCTTT. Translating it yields CASSGQGVGRNTEAFF.